This T cell receptor beta chain was recovered during a study of T cell responses to AZD1222 COVID-19 vaccine. Points from the study as a whole: Breadth and depth of Spike-specific TCRs rose after two AZD1222 doses.

Turning to this clone: Its antigen remains unidentified.

Sequencing was performed with immunoSEQ multiplex PCR; in TCRdb, only in-frame clones are kept and a portion is missing. This table holds 150,000 or so clones, about 89% found once. CDR1 is SGHTA, CDR2 FQGNSA, per germline. The CDR3 is 16 residues long. V was pared by 5 bases and J by 5 bases, with 8 bases of the junction left unmatched. The sequence derives from an adult in good health. Specimen: peripheral blood, collected on day 0 of MenACWY control vaccination. The V and J genes are TRBV7-2 and TRBJ2-7; 14 bases are a match to TRBD2. The CDR3 spells CASSPGLAGVRDEQYF. CDR3 bases: TGTGCCAGCAGCCCGGGACTAGCGGGAGTTCGGGACGAGCAGTACTTC.